There are a few counts of the clone carrying this T cell receptor (beta chain). This record comes from a study of T cells in Graves' hyperthyroidism and ophthalmopathy. Amplified TCR beta CDR3 regions derived from RNA transcripts. The TCR CDR3 first-round RT-PCR relied on the HTBI primer set. A single record per CDR3 protein comes from TCRdb applying MiXCR to the multiplex PCR reads. The sample yields under 400,000 distinct CDR3 sequences, about 13% seen once. V lost 3 bases to trimming and J lost 6 bases; unmatched junction nucleotides: 6. The CDR3 contains 14 residues. The V gene's germline CDR1 is DFQATT and CDR2 SNEGSKA (reference sequence). The study excluded patients with uncontrolled infection, other autoimmune disease, pregnancy or lactation. PBMCs were sourced from over 8.5 ml fresh peripheral blood.

The chain recombines TRBV20-1 with TRBJ2-2; 8 bases are shared with TRBD2. This receptor was taken from a woman aged 18-29 years with Graves' hyperthyroidism. The sequenced sample was blood. CDR3 residues: CSASTKAGAGELFF. Written as DNA, the CDR3 is TGCAGTGCTAGCACCAAAGCGGGAGCCGGGGAGCTGTTTTTT.